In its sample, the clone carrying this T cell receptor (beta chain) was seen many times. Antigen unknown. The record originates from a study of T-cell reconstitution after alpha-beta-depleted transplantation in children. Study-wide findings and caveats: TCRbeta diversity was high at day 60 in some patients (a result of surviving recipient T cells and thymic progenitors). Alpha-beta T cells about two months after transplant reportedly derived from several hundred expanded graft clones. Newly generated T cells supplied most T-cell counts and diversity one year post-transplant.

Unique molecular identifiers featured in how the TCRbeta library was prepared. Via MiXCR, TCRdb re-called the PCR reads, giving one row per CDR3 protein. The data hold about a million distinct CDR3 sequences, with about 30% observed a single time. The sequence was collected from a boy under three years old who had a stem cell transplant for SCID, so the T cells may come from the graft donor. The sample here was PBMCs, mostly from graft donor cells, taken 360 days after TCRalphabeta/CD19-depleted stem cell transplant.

As DNA, the CDR3 is TGTGCCAGCAGTTTCCCCGGGGAGCCCGGGGAGCTGTTTTTT. Translated: CASSFPGEPGELFF. The chain uses TRBV28 and TRBJ2-2; D might be TRBD2 (5 bases). V was cut by 3 bases and J by 6 bases, with 11 bases left in between. CDR3 size: 14 residues. CDR1 and CDR2 (germline): MDHEN, SYDVKM.